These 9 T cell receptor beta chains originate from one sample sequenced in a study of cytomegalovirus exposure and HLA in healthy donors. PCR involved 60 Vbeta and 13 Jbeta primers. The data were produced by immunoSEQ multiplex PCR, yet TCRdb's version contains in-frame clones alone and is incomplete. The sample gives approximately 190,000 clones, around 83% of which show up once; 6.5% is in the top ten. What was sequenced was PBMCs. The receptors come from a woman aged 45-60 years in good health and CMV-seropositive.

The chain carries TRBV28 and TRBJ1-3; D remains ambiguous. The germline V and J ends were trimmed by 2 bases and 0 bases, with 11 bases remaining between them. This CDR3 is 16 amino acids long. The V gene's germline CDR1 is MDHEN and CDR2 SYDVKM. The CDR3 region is CASSLSLSGSGNTIYF. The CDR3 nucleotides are TGTGCCAGCAGTTTAAGCCTTTCTGGCTCTGGAAACACCATATATTTT.

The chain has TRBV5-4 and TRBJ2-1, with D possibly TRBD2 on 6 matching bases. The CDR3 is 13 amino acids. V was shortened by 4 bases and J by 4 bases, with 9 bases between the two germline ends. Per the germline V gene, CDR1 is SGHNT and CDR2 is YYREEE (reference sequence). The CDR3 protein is CASSRREYNEQFF. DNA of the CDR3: TGTGCCAGCAGCCGGAGGGAATACAATGAGCAGTTCTTC.

The CDR3 loop reads CASSTPVGGIYEQYF. CDR3 bases: TGTGCCAGTAGTACCCCGGTGGGCGGGATCTACGAGCAGTACTTC. The chain carries TRBV19 and TRBJ2-7, with TRBD2 as a possible D gene (6 bases). Trimming cost V 4 bases and J 3 bases, with 16 bases left between them. Germline CDR1 LNHDA, CDR2 SQIVND (reference sequence). CDR3 size: 15 residues.

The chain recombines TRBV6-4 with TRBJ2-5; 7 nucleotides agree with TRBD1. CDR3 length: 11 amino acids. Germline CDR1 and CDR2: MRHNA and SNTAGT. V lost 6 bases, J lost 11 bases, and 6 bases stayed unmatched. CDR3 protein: CASSFGTEQYF. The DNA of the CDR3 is TGTGCCAGCAGCTTCGGGACAGAGCAGTACTTC.

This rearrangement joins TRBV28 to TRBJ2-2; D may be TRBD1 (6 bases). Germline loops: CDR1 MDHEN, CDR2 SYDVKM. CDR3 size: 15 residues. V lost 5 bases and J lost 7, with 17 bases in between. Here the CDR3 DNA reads TGTGCCAGCAGTAAGTTTGGGGGCCTAGGCGGGGAGCTGTTTTTT. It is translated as CASSKFGGLGGELFF. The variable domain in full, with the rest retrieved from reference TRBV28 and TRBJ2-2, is DVKVTQSSRYLVKRTGEKVFLECVQDMDHENMFWYRQDPGLGLRLIYFSYDVKMKEKGDIPEGYSVSREKKERFSLILESASTNQTSMYLCASSKFGGLGGELFFGEGSRLTVL.

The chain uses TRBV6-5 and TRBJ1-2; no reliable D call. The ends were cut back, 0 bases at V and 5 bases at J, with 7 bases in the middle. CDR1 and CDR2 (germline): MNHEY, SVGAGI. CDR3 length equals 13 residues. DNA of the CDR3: TGTGCCAGCAGTTACTCCGATCGGTATGGCTACACCTTC. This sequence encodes CASSYSDRYGYTF.

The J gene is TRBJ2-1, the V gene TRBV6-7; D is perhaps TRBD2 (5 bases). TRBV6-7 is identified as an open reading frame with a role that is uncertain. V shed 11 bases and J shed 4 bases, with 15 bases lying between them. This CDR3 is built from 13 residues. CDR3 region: CAGPWVAYNEQFF. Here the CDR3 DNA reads TGTGCCGGACCATGGGTAGCGTACAATGAGCAGTTCTTC.

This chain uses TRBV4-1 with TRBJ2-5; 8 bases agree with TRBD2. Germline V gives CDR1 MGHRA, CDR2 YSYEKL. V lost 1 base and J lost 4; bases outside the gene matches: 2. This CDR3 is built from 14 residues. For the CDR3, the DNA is TGCGCCAGCAGCCAAGGGGGACTAGGAGAGACCCAGTACTTC. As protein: CASSQGGLGETQYF.

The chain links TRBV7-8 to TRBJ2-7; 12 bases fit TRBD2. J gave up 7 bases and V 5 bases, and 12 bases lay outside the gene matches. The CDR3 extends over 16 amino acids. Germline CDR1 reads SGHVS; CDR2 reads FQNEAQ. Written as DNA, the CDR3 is TGTGCCAGCAGCGGTGGGACTAGCGGGTCATTTGGTGAGCAGTACTTC. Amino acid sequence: CASSGGTSGSFGEQYF. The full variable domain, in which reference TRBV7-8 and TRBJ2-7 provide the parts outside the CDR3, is GAGVSQSPRYKVAKRGQDVALRCDPISGHVSLFWYQQALGQGPEFLTYFQNEAQLDKSGLPSDRFFAERPEGSVSTLKIQRTQQEDSAVYLCASSGGTSGSFGEQYFGPGTRLTVT.